This T cell receptor (beta chain) was sequenced for a study of OX40 agonist ivuxolimab in advanced cancers. Study as a whole: Head and neck, renal cell, melanoma or hepatocellular carcinoma were the cancers that dose-escalation patients had.

With regard to this clone: Its antigen remains unidentified.

Study-level results: On average, CD8+ T cells showed a greater number of expanded clones than CD4+. Among the nonresponders, some also had low normalized T-cell clonal expansion.

Losses at the gene ends were 8 bases for V and 4 bases for J; bases not matched to a gene: 7. Germline loops: CDR1 ENHRY, CDR2 SYGVKD. CDR3 length: 13 residues. Some clones are missing from TCRdb's copy, which holds only in-frame ones; the method was immunoSEQ multiplex PCR. The table has 130,000 or so clones, 85% to 95% seen once; the top ten hold roughly 1%. The sampling schedule covered blood at baseline, cycle 4 day 1, and cycle 7 day 1. This sequence originates from an adult with an advanced solid tumor such as melanoma, head and neck, liver or kidney cancer. The sample here was CD4+ or CD8+ T cells sorted from blood, taken in a trial of the OX40 agonist ivuxolimab. The gene calls are TRBV10-3 and TRBJ2-5; TRBD2 agrees at 7 bases. The CDR3 here is CAIAAGEGETQYF. The CDR3 region has the DNA TGTGCCATCGCCGCGGGGGAAGGAGAGACCCAGTACTTC.